These 10 T cell receptor beta chains share one sample of origin, sequenced in a study of blood T cell repertoires in COVID-19. Profiled with immunoSEQ multiplex PCR; TCRdb holds only in-frame clones, not every one. The sample lists roughly 250,000 clones, 75% to 90% occurring once. The specimen was PBMCs or T cells enriched from blood (not recorded which). Source of these receptors: a middle-aged woman with acute COVID-19.

The V gene is TRBV27, the J gene TRBJ2-7, with D maybe TRBD2 (5 bases). This CDR3 contains 15 residues. V lost 3 bases and J 5 bases, leaving 17 bases between the germline ends. Germline V lookup: CDR1 MNHEY, CDR2 SMNVEV (reference sequence). CDR3 sequence: CASSLEVPGLDEQYF. CDR3 nucleotide sequence: TGTGCCAGCAGTTTGGAGGTCCCGGGATTGGACGAGCAGTACTTC.

Only one count was recorded for this clone. In DNA, the CDR3 is TGTGCCAGCAGTGAATCAGGGGGCCTTAACTATGGCTACACCTTC. It translates to CASSESGGLNYGYTF. The chain links TRBV6-1 to TRBJ1-2; the match to TRBD1 covers 8 bases. Per the germline V gene, CDR1 is MNHNS and CDR2 is SASEGT. The CDR3 is made up of 15 amino acids. With 2 bases clipped from V and 1 base from J, the junction kept 3 bases outside the gene matches.

This chain uses TRBV7-9 with TRBJ2-1; 8 bases are a match to TRBD2. The CDR3 runs 15 residues. From germline, CDR1 is SEHNR and CDR2 FQNEAQ (reference sequence). V lost 6 bases to trimming and J lost 0 bases; unmatched junction nucleotides: 4. For the CDR3, the DNA is TGTGCCAGCAGTCAAAGCGGGAGCTCCTACAATGAGCAGTTCTTC. Translating gives CASSQSGSSYNEQFF.

This chain uses TRBV4-1 with TRBJ1-1; D is uncertain. CDR3 length: 15 amino acids. The germline V gene has CDR1 MGHRA and CDR2 YSYEKL. The V and J ends lost 0 bases and 1 base respectively, with 9 bases between them. CDR3 in DNA: TGCGCCAGCAGCCAAGATGAGATCCGGAACACTGAAGCTTTCTTT. It codes for CASSQDEIRNTEAFF.

This clone was picked up many times. In DNA form, the CDR3 reads TGTGCCAGCAGCAAAGGGCGGACTAGCGGGAGGGCCAGAGAGCAGTACTTC. It encodes CASSKGRTSGRAREQYF. V gene TRBV21-1 combines with J gene TRBJ2-7; the D call of TRBD2 is as the table states it, not checked on the DNA. TRBV21-1 is listed as a pseudogene. CDR3 length: 17 amino acids.

CDR3 protein: CASSPYVGRAEQYF. The CDR3 DNA follows: TGTGCCAGCAGCCCGTACGTTGGCAGGGCCGAGCAGTACTTC. The J gene is TRBJ2-7, the V gene TRBV5-5; D is possibly TRBD1 (5 bases). The germline gives CDR1 SGHKS, CDR2 YYEKEE (reference sequence). Trimming stripped 4 bases from V and 6 bases from J, with 17 bases between. CDR3 length: 14 amino acids.

J is TRBJ1-6 and V is TRBV11-3, with D unresolved. The germline V gene encodes CDR1 SGHNT and CDR2 YENEEA. Trimming left V 3 bases short and J 0 bases short, with 6 bases between. CDR3 length: 15 residues. In nucleotides, the CDR3 is TGTGCCAGCAGCTTGGTCGGCTCCTATAATTCACCCCTCCACTTT. Protein product: CASSLVGSYNSPLHF. The full variable domain, with the rest looked up from reference TRBV11-3 and TRBJ1-6, is EAGVVQSPRYKIIEKKQPVAFWCNPISGHNTLYWYLQNLGQGPELLIRYENEEAVDDSQLPKDRFSAERLKGVDSTLKIQPAELGDSAVYLCASSLVGSYNSPLHFGNGTRLTVT.

The rearrangement joins TRBV9 to TRBJ2-5, with a tentative D call TRBD2 (5 bases). From germline, CDR1 is SGDLS and CDR2 YYNGEE. CDR3 size: 12 residues. V lost 0 bases and J lost 5, with 5 bases in between. CDR3 protein: CASSVAGETQYF. The CDR3 DNA reads as TGTGCCAGCAGCGTAGCGGGGGAGACCCAGTACTTC. The full variable domain, rest sourced from reference TRBV9 and TRBJ2-5, is DSGVTQTPKHLITATGQRVTLRCSPRSGDLSVYWYQQSLDQGLQFLIQYYNGEERAKGNILERFSAQQFPDLHSELNLSSLELGDSALYFCASSVAGETQYFGPGTRLLVL.

The chain uses TRBV14 and TRBJ2-1; the match to TRBD1 covers 10 bases. Germline CDR1 and CDR2: SGHDN and FVKESK. The trim removed 4 bases at V and 8 bases at J, leaving 11 bases unmatched. The CDR3 spans 16 residues. The CDR3 loop is CASSLEPGQGYYEQFF. In DNA, the CDR3 is TGTGCCAGCAGCCTAGAACCGGGACAGGGGTATTATGAGCAGTTCTTC. The full variable domain, its missing parts supplied by reference TRBV14 and TRBJ2-1, is EAGVTQFPSHSVIEKGQTVTLRCDPISGHDNLYWYRRVMGKEIKFLLHFVKESKQDESGMPNNRFLAERTGGTYSTLKVQPAELEDSGVYFCASSLEPGQGYYEQFFGPGTRLTVL.

The chain employs TRBV19 and TRBJ2-7; 7 bases fit TRBD1. Germline CDR1 and CDR2: LNHDA and SQIVND (reference sequence). Trimming at V came to 1 base and at J to 2 bases, leaving 11 bases not matched to a gene. The CDR3 totals 17 residues. In nucleotides, the CDR3 is TGTGCCAGTAGTATAGTCACCAACCGGGACAGCGCCTACGAGCAGTACTTC. Translating gives CASSIVTNRDSAYEQYF.